The clone carrying this T cell receptor (beta chain) showed up just a few times. Germline lookup yields CDR1 DFQATT and CDR2 SNEGSKA (reference sequence). The CDR3 is 15 amino acids. Losses at the gene ends were 3 bases for V and 7 bases for J; bases not matched to a gene: 11. The data were taken from a study of blood T cell repertoires in COVID-19. Some clones are missing from TCRdb's copy, which holds only in-frame ones; the method was immunoSEQ multiplex PCR. The sample includes 150,000 to 250,000 clones, 82% of them seen just once. The chain recombines TRBV20-1 with TRBJ2-3; TRBD2 matches at 9 bases. The sequenced material came from peripheral blood. The TCR comes from a human donor with acute or convalescent COVID-19. The donor label of this sample is uncertain. The chain's CDR3 is CSASPTSGPTNTQYF. The CDR3 DNA reads TGCAGTGCTAGTCCGACTAGCGGACCCACGAATACGCAGTATTTT.